One sample yielded the 21 T cell receptor beta chains listed below, sequenced in a study of regulatory T cells in long-lasting Graves disease. This sample's time point: persistent/refractory GD, antithyroid drugs over 5 years with positive TRAb. Making the TCR library involved RNA that had been extracted from PBMCs. Investigators prepared the TCR beta libraries by applying iRepertoire HTBI primers and Arm-PCR of CDR3 regions. MiXCR, applied by TCRdb to the multiplex PCR reads, yields one record per CDR3 protein. Of roughly 700,000 distinct CDR3 sequences in the sample, 30% were seen once. The sequences come from peripheral blood mononuclear cells (PBMCs), collected when the disease was refractory, from a patient treated with antithyroid drugs. The receptors were sampled from a female donor with Graves disease.

CDR3 sequence: CSARSPNYNSPLHF. The CDR3, as DNA: TGCAGTGCTAGAAGTCCCAACTATAATTCACCCCTCCACTTT. This sequence joins TRBV20-1 and TRBJ1-6, with D unresolved. Trimming removed 2 bases at V and 3 bases at J, with 8 bases between. CDR1 is DFQATT and CDR2 is SNEGSKA in the germline V gene (reference sequence). The CDR3 is made up of 14 amino acids.

This clonotype was counted ten times or more. The chain couples TRBV2 to TRBJ2-7; D perhaps matches TRBD2 (6 bases). The germline CDR1 and CDR2 sequences are SNHLY and FYNNEI. CDR3 length: 12 residues. V was trimmed by 8 bases and J by 3 bases, leaving 11 bases between them. CDR3 bases: TGTGCCAGCGAGATTAGCGGCTACGAGCAGTACTTC. Translating gives CASEISGYEQYF.

The chain recombines TRBV6-1 with TRBJ1-4, with 8 nucleotides matching TRBD1. CDR1 and CDR2 from the germline V gene are MNHNS and SASEGT. V was clipped by 6 bases and J by 7 bases; unmatched bases: 7. The CDR3 runs to 14 residues. CDR3 DNA sequence: TGTGCCAGCAGACCGACAGGGGCGGGTGAAAAACTGTTTTTT. It specifies CASRPTGAGEKLFF.

This chain uses TRBV4-1 with TRBJ1-5; tentative D call: TRBD1 (5 bases). The CDR3 runs 15 residues. Looked up from germline, CDR1 is MGHRA and CDR2 is YSYEKL. The V end was cut by 3 bases, the J end by 1 base, with 10 bases between. In DNA, the CDR3 is TGCGCCAGCAGCCAGCCCCGGGACAGCAATCAGCCCCAGCATTTT. Translation: CASSQPRDSNQPQHF.

This rearrangement joins TRBV19 to TRBJ2-7; 7 bases are a match to TRBD1. There are 16 residues in the CDR3. The V segment lost 6 bases and the J segment 0 bases; nucleotides outside the gene matches: 11. Germline CDR1 reads LNHDA; CDR2 reads SQIVND (reference sequence). The CDR3 DNA sequence: TGTGCCAGTAGATATAAGGACAGGCCCCCCTCCTACGAGCAGTACTTC. Translation gives CASRYKDRPPSYEQYF. The full variable domain, in which reference TRBV19 and TRBJ2-7 provide the parts outside the CDR3, is DGGITQSPKYLFRKEGQNVTLSCEQNLNHDAMYWYRQDPGQGLRLIYYSQIVNDFQKGDIAEGYSVSREKKESFPLTVTSAQKNPTAFYLCASRYKDRPPSYEQYFGPGTRLTVT.

CDR3 coding DNA: TGTGCCAGCAGACTAGCGGGAGATCCCTACGAGCAGTACTTC. Translation: CASRLAGDPYEQYF. The gene calls are TRBV6-1 and TRBJ2-7; 11 nucleotides line up with TRBD2. After removal of 6 bases from V and 2 bases from J, the junction contained 3 bases not matched to a gene. This CDR3 contains 14 residues. Germline V lookup: CDR1 MNHNS, CDR2 SASEGT.

The chain joins TRBV20-1 to TRBJ2-7; TRBD2 matches at 10 bases. With 4 bases clipped from V and 0 bases from J, the junction kept 15 bases outside the gene matches. CDR3 length: 18 amino acids. Germline lookup yields CDR1 DFQATT and CDR2 SNEGSKA (reference sequence). CDR3 in amino acids: CSANTDLLTSGSSYEQYF. CDR3 bases: TGCAGTGCTAACACCGATCTATTGACTAGCGGGTCCTCCTACGAGCAGTACTTC.

This chain connects TRBV5-1 to TRBJ1-2; the D gene is possibly TRBD1 (6 bases). This CDR3 contains 14 residues. Per the germline V gene, CDR1 is SGHRS and CDR2 is YFSETQ. Trimming cost V 0 bases and J 6 bases, with 12 bases left between them. CDR3: CASSLDGRGNGYTF. The DNA for the CDR3 is TGCGCCAGCAGCTTGGACGGCAGGGGCAATGGCTACACCTTC.

The chain employs TRBV20-1 and TRBJ1-1, with 9 positions matching TRBD1. CDR3 length: 17 amino acids. With 3 bases clipped from V and 0 bases from J, the junction kept 11 bases outside the gene matches. Germline V gene lookup returns CDR1 DFQATT and CDR2 SNEGSKA (reference sequence). CDR3 sequence: CSASARDRALMNTEAFF. Here the CDR3 DNA reads TGCAGTGCTAGCGCCCGGGACAGGGCCCTCATGAACACTGAAGCTTTCTTT.

Many counts were recorded for this clonotype. CDR3 region: CASSFNQGSGELFF. In nucleotides, the CDR3 is TGTGCCAGCAGCTTCAACCAGGGGAGCGGGGAGCTGTTTTTT. The rearrangement joins TRBV11-2 to TRBJ2-2; weak D call: TRBD1 (6 bases). Germline loops: CDR1 SGHAT, CDR2 FQNNGV. The length of the CDR3 is 14 residues. V was cut by 3 bases and J by 7 bases, with 12 bases left in between.

This clonotype was counted many times. This rearrangement joins TRBV6-1 to TRBJ2-7, with 9 bases fitting TRBD2. The germline V gene encodes CDR1 MNHNS and CDR2 SASEGT. This CDR3 comprises 16 residues. Germline trimming cut 1 base from V and 0 bases from J; bases unmatched to any gene: 4. CDR3 loop: CASSEGLAGPSYEQYF. DNA of the CDR3: TGTGCCAGCAGTGAAGGGCTAGCGGGGCCCTCCTACGAGCAGTACTTC.

The chain combines TRBV12-3 or TRBV12-4 with TRBJ1-4; unclear D gene. Trimming shortened V by 3 bases and J by 8 bases, and 7 bases separated the two germline ends. The CDR3 runs 12 residues. This CDR3 is CASSFSGEKLFF. CDR3 DNA sequence: TGTGCCAGCAGTTTTTCCGGGGAAAAACTGTTTTTT.

The rearrangement uses TRBV24-1 and TRBJ2-2; D possibly matches TRBD1 or TRBD2 (5 bases each). Germline CDR1 is KGHDR and CDR2 is SFDVKD. V was pared by 4 bases and J by 0 bases, with 17 bases between. This CDR3 contains 18 residues. Here the CDR3 reads CATSEGPGRHANTGELFF. The CDR3 DNA reads TGTGCCACCAGTGAGGGGCCGGGACGACACGCGAACACCGGGGAGCTGTTTTTT.

This clonotype came up once. The chain recombines TRBV19 with TRBJ2-7; a possible D gene is TRBD1 (6 bases). The CDR3 covers 15 residues. The V gene lost 0 bases and the J gene lost 0 bases, with 9 bases spanning the gap. The germline V gene encodes CDR1 LNHDA and CDR2 SQIVND (reference sequence). The CDR3 nucleotides read TGTGCCAGTAGTATAGAGGACAGCGACTCCTACGAGCAGTACTTC. Translation gives CASSIEDSDSYEQYF.

The sample holds many counts of this clonotype. This chain connects TRBV7-9 to TRBJ1-2; D uncertain. CDR1 is SEHNR and CDR2 is FQNEAQ in the germline V gene (reference sequence). Trimming left V 2 bases short and J 0 bases short, with 7 bases between. This CDR3 comprises 14 residues. The CDR3 nucleotides read TGTGCCAGCAGCTTACAGTCCGCTAACTATGGCTACACCTTC. Protein sequence: CASSLQSANYGYTF.

The CDR3 loop reads CASSSTSPPGNIQYF. CDR3 sequence (DNA): TGCGCCAGCAGCTCCACCAGCCCCCCAGGAAACATTCAGTACTTC. The chain uses TRBV5-1 and TRBJ2-4; D not certain. Trimming shortened V by 3 bases and J by 6 bases, and 16 bases separated the two germline ends. This CDR3 comprises 15 residues. CDR1 and CDR2 (germline): SGHRS, YFSETQ.

The chain combines TRBV6-5 with TRBJ1-1; tentatively, D is TRBD1 (6 bases). Germline CDR1 MNHEY, CDR2 SVGAGI. This CDR3 is 15 amino acids long. The V gene lost 2 bases and the J gene lost 3 bases, with 13 bases spanning the gap. CDR3 loop: CASSYPEGGYTEAFF. The DNA of the CDR3 is TGTGCCAGCAGTTACCCCGAGGGGGGGTACACTGAAGCTTTCTTT.

This clonotype was observed a handful of times. The V gene is TRBV9, the J gene TRBJ2-2; D uncertain. This CDR3 contains 13 residues. CDR1 is SGDLS, CDR2 YYNGEE, per germline. Deletions cut 0 bases from V and 4 bases from J, with 4 bases between. DNA of the CDR3: TGTGCCAGCAGCGTAGAGGCCACCGGGGAGCTGTTTTTT. Its protein is CASSVEATGELFF.

The genes are TRBV5-4 and TRBJ2-5; 15 bases are shared with TRBD2. The ends lost 4 bases at V and 2 bases at J; junction bases unmatched: 9. This CDR3 comprises 18 residues. CDR1 is SGHNT, CDR2 YYREEE, per germline (reference sequence). The CDR3 DNA reads TGTGCCAGCAGCCCGGGGACTAGCGGGAGGTCCTCGCAAGAGACCCAGTACTTC. Protein: CASSPGTSGRSSQETQYF.

This clonotype occurred a few times. This chain joins TRBV28 and TRBJ1-1; unclear D gene. Germline lookup yields CDR1 MDHEN and CDR2 SYDVKM. V was cut by 2 bases and J by 0 bases, with 10 bases left in between. The CDR3 has 15 residues. CDR3 protein: CASSLRRRMNTEAFF. In DNA, the CDR3 is TGTGCCAGCAGTTTAAGGAGACGTATGAACACTGAAGCTTTCTTT.

This chain uses TRBV20-1 with TRBJ1-3; D possibly corresponds to TRBD1 (6 bases). The CDR3 covers 14 residues. Deletions cut 5 bases from V and 2 bases from J, with 13 bases between. The germline gives CDR1 DFQATT, CDR2 SNEGSKA (reference sequence). The chain's CDR3 is CSAEVGGAGNTIYF. CDR3 in DNA: TGCAGTGCTGAGGTTGGGGGCGCTGGAAACACCATATATTTT.